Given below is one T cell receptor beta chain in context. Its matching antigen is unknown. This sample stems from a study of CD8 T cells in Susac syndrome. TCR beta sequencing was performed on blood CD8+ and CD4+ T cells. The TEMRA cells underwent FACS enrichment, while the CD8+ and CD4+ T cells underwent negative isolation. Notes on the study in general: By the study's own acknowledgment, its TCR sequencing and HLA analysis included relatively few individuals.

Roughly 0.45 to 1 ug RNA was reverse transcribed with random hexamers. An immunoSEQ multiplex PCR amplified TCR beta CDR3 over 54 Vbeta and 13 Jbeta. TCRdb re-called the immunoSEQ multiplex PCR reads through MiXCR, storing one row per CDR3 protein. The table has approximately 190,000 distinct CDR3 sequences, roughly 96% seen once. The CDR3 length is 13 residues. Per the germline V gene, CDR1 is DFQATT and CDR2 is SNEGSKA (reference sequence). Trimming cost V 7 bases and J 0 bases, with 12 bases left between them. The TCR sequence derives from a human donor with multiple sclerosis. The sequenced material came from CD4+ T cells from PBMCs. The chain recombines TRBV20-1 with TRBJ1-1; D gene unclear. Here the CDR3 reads CSVKGWVNTEAFF. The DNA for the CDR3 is TGCAGTGTTAAAGGCTGGGTGAACACTGAAGCTTTCTTT.